This TCR beta chain was recovered during a study of CD8 T cells in ankylosing spondylitis. Whole-study results and caveats: Made up of eight highly homologous variants, a TCR beta motif appeared characteristic of ankylosing spondylitis blood. Disease-linked clones were CD8+ and relatively rare in peripheral blood. Enrichment of disease-linked clones was reportedly significant in matched ankylosing spondylitis synovial fluid.

V lost 3 bases, J lost 4 bases, and 9 bases stayed unmatched. From germline, CDR1 is DFQATT and CDR2 SNEGSKA (reference sequence). The CDR3 has 15 amino acids. This clonotype was picked up a small number of times. What it binds is not known. Each CDR3 protein gets one entry after TCRdb re-called the 5' RACE reads with MiXCR. In the table there are fewer than 650,000 distinct CDR3 sequences, approximately 12% of which are singletons. The specimen sequenced was blood, either unsorted or a sorted T cell fraction (not recorded which). The chain is built from TRBV20-1 and TRBJ2-7; the match to TRBD2 covers 10 bases. The sequence was obtained from a male donor with ankylosing spondylitis. In DNA, the CDR3 is TGCAGTGCTAGTCGAAGCGGGAGGGCCACTTACGAGCAGTACTTC. Its protein is CSASRSGRATYEQYF.